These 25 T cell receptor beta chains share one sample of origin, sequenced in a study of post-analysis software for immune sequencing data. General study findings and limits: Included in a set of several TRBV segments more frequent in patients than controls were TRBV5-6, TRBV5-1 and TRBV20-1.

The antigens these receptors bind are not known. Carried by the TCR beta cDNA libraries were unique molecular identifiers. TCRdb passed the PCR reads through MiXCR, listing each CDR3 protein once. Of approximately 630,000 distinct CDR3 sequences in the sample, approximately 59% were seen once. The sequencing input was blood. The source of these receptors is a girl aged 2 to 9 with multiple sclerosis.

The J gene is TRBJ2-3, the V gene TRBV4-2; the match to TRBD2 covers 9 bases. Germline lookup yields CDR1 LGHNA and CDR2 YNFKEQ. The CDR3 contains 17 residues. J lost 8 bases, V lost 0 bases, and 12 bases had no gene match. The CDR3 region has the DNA TGTGCCAGCAGCCAAGATCTTGCTGCGGGGGGGCGTGGTACGCAGTATTTT. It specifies CASSQDLAAGGRGTQYF.

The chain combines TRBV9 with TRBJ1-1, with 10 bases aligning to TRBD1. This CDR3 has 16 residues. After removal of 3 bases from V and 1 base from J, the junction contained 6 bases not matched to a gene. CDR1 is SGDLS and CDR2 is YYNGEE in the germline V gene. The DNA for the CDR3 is TGTGCCAGCAGCGGTAATAGACAGGGGGCGAACACTGAAGCTTTCTTT. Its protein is CASSGNRQGANTEAFF. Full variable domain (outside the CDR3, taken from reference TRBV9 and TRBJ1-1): DSGVTQTPKHLITATGQRVTLRCSPRSGDLSVYWYQQSLDQGLQFLIQYYNGEERAKGNILERFSAQQFPDLHSELNLSSLELGDSALYFCASSGNRQGANTEAFFGQGTRLTVV.

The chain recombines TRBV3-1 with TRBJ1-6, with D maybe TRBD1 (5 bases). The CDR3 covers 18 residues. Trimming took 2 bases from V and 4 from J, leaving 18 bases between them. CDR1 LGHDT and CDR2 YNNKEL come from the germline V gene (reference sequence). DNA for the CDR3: TGTGCCAGCAGCCAAAAGCTAGCAGACAGTTCTTATAATTCACCCCTCCACTTT. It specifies CASSQKLADSSYNSPLHF.

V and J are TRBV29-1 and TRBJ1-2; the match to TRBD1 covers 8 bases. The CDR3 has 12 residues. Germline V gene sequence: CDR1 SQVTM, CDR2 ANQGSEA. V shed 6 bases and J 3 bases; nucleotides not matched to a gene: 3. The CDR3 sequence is CSVAGQDYGYTF. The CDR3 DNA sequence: TGCAGCGTAGCGGGACAGGACTATGGCTACACCTTC.

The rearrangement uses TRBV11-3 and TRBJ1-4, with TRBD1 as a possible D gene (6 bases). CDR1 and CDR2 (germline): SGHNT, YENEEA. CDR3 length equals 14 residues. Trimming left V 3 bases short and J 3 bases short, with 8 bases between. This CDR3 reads CASSFRGPNEKLFF. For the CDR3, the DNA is TGTGCCAGCAGCTTCAGGGGACCTAATGAAAAACTGTTTTTT.

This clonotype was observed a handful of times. As DNA, the CDR3 is TGCAGTGCTCGCTGGGGAAGCTCCTACGAGCAGTACTTC. Its protein product is CSARWGSSYEQYF. The chain carries TRBV20-1 and TRBJ2-7; D remains ambiguous. CDR3 size: 13 residues. V gave up 5 bases and J gave up 0 bases, with 11 bases separating them. Germline V CDR1 and CDR2: DFQATT, SNEGSKA (reference sequence).

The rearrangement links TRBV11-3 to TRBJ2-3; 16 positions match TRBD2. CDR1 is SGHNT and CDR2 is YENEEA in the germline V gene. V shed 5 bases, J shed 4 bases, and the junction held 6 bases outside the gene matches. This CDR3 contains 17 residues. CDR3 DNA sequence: TGTGCCAGCAGCCAAGGGACTAGCGGGAGGGCCTCAGATACGCAGTATTTT. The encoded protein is CASSQGTSGRASDTQYF.

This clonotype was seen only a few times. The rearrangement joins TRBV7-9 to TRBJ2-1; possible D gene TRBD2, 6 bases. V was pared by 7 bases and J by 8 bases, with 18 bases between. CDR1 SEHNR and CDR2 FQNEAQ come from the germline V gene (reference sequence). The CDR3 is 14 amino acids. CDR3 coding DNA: TGTGCCAGCACCCAACGGGACTCGAGCGATGAGCAGTTCTTC. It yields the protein CASTQRDSSDEQFF.

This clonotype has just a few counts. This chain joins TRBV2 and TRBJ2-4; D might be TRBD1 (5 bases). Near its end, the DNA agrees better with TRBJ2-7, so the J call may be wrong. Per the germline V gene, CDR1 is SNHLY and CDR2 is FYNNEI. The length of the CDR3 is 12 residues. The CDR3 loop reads CASTTDISEQYF. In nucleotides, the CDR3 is TGTGCCAGCACTACGGACATCTCCGAGCAGTACTTC.

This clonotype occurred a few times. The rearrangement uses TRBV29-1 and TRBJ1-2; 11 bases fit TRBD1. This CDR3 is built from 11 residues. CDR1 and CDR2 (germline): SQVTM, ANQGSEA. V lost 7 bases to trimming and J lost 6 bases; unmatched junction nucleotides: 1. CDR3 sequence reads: CSAGQGDGYTF. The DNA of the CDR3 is TGCAGCGCGGGACAGGGGGATGGCTACACCTTC.

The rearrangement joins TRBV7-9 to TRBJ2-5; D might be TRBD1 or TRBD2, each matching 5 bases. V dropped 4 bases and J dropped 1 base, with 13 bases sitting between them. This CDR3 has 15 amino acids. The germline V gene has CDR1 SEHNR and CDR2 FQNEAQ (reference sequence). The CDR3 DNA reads TGTGCCAGCAGCTCGCTTGGGGGTGGCCAAGAGACCCAGTACTTC. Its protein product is CASSSLGGGQETQYF. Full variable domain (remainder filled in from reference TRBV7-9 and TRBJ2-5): DTGVSQNPRHKITKRGQNVTFRCDPISEHNRLYWYRQTLGQGPEFLTYFQNEAQLEKSRLLSDRFSAERPKGSFSTLEIQRTEQGDSAMYLCASSSLGGGQETQYFGPGTRLLVL.

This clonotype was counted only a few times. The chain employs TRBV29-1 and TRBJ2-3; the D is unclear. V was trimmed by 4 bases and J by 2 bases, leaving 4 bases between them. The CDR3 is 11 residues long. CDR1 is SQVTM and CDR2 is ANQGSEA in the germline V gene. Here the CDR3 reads CSVVHTDTQYF. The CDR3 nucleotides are TGCAGCGTTGTCCACACAGATACGCAGTATTTT.

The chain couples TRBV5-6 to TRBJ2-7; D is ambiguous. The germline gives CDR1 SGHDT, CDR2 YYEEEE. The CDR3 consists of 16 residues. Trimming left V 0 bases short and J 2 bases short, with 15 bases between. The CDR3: CASSLAGEGAAYEQYF. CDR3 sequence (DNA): TGTGCCAGCAGCTTGGCCGGAGAAGGAGCTGCCTACGAGCAGTACTTC.

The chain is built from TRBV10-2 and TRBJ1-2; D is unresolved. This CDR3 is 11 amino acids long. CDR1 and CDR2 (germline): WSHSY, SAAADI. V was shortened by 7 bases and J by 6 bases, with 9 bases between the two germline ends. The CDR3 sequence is CASTSGNGYTF. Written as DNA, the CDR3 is TGCGCCAGCACAAGCGGAAATGGCTACACCTTC.

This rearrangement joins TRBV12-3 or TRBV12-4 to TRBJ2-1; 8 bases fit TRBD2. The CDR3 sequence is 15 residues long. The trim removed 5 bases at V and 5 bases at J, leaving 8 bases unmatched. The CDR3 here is CASSQLAVPDNEQFF. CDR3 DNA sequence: TGTGCCAGCAGTCAACTAGCGGTTCCCGACAATGAGCAGTTCTTC.

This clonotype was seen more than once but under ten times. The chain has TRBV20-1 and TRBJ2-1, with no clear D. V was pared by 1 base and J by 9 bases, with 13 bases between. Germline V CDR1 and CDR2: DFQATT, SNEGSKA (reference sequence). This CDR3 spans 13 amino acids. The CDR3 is CSARATMPAEQFF. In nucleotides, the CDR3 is TGCAGTGCTAGAGCTACTATGCCGGCTGAGCAGTTCTTC.

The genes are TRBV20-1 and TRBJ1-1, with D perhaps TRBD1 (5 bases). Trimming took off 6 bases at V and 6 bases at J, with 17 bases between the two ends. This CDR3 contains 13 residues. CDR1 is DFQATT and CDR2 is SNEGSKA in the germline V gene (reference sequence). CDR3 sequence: CSASPVGVPEAFF. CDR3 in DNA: TGCAGTGCCTCGCCGGTGGGGGTACCTGAAGCTTTCTTT.

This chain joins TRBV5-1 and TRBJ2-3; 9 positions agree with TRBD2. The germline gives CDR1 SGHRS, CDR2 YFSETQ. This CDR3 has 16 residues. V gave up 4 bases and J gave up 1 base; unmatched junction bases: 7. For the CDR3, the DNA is TGCGCCAGCAGCAACCCGGGACTAGCCGGCACAGATACGCAGTATTTT. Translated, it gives CASSNPGLAGTDTQYF.

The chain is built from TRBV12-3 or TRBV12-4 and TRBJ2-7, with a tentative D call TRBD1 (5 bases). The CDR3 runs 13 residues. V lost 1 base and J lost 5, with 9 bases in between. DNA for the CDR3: TGTGCCAGCAGTTTAGGGGGCAACCACGAGCAGTACTTC. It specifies CASSLGGNHEQYF.

The DNA for the CDR3 is TGTGCCAGCAGTTCTGACAGGGAAGGCAATGAGCAGTTCTTC. Translated, it gives CASSSDREGNEQFF. The rearrangement uses TRBV6-2 or TRBV6-3 and TRBJ2-1; 7 bases fit TRBD1. The V gene's germline CDR1 is MNHEY and CDR2 SVGEGT. The junction had 6 bases not matched to a gene; V was cut back by 4 bases and J by 6 bases. CDR3 length: 14 residues.

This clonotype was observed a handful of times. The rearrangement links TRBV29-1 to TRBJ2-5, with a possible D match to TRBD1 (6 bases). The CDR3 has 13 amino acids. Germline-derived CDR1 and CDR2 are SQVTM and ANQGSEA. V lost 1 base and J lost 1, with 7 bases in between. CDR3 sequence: CSVEGDIQETQYF. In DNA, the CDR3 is TGCAGCGTTGAAGGGGACATCCAAGAGACCCAGTACTTC.

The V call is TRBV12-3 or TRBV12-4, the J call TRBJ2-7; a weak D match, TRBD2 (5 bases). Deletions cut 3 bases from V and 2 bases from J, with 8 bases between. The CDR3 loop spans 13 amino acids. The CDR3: CASSFSGTYEQYF. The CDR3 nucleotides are TGTGCCAGCAGTTTCTCGGGGACCTACGAGCAGTACTTC.

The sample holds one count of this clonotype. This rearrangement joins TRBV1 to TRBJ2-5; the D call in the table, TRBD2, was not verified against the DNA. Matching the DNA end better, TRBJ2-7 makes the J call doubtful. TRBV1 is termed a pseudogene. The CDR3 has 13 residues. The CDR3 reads CTRRTSGIFEQYF. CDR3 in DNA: TGCACCAGAAGGACTAGCGGGATCTTCGAGCAGTACTTC.

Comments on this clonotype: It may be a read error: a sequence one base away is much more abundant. The CDR3 reads CASSTHGDTHYF. The CDR3 DNA follows: TGCGCCAGCAGCACCCACGGAGATACGCACTATTTT. The V call is TRBV5-1, the J call TRBJ2-3; D unclear. Per the germline V gene, CDR1 is SGHRS and CDR2 is YFSETQ. There are 12 residues in the CDR3.

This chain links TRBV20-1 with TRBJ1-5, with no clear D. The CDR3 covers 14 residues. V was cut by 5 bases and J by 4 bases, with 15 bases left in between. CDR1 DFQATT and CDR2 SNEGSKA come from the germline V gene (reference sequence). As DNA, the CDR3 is TGCAGTGCTCGGAAGGGAGCCCCTAATCAGCCCCAGCATTTT. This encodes CSARKGAPNQPQHF.